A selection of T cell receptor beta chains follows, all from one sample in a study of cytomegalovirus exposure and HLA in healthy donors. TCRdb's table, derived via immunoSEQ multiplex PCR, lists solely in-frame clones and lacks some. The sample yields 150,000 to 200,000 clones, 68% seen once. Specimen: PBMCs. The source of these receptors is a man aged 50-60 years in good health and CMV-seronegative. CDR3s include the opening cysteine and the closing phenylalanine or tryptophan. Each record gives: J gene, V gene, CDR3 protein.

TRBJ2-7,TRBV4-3,CASSHGTGSSYEQYF
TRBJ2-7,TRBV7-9,CASSPEGLKAGEQYF
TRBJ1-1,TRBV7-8,CASSLVKNTEAFF
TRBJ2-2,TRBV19,CASSTMTGGELFF
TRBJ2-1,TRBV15,CATSGLFGAGGGPNEQFF
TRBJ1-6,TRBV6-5,CASSYTQQGGNSPLHF
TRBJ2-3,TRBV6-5,CASSYGAGVSDTQYF
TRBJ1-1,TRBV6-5,CASSPDQRNTEAFF
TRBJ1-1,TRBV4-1,CASSQVTGMNTEAFF
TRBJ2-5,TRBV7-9,CASGKRGSYQETQYF
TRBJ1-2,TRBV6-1,CASSDRDKANYGYTF
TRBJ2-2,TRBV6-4,CASSAVQGTGELFF
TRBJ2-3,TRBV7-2,CASSLVEVTDTQYF
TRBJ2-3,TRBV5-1,CASSFLAGARTDTQYF
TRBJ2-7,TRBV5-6,CASSFQGTLSYEQYF
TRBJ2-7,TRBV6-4,CASSESLEVLSSYEQYF
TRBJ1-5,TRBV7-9,CASSHSTGENQPQHF
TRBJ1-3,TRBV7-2,CASSSNTGFGNTIYF
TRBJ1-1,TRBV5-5,CASSLTGNTEAFF
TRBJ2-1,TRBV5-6,CASSLGASGGWRTYNEQFF
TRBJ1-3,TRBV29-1,CSATGGFSGNTIYF
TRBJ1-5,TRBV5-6,CASSLGLSNQPQHF
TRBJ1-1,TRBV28,CASREVNTEAFF
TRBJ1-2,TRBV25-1,CASEPGQGGHGYTF
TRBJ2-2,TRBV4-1,CASSQASGSANTGELFF
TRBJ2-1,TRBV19,CASSTWTSGGNNEQFF
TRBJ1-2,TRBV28,CASTGGTRGYTF
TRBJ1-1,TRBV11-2,CASSLEWGQMNTEAFF
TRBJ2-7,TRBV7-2,CASSLGWTGSYEQYF
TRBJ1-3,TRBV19,CASIEGAGNTIYF
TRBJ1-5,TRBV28,CASSLPLARQPQHF
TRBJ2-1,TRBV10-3,CAISGLGQGDFYEQFF
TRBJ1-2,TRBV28,CASSSINRGQGYGYTF
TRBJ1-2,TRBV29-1,CSVDRGGYGYTF
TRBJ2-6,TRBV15,CATSRGLAGPGANVLTF
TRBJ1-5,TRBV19,CASSTFTGVVRPQHF
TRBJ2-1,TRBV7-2,CASSSGTGAIEQFF
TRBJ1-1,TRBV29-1,CSVGQQMNTEAFF
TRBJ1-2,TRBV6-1,CASSAGPGLGYTF
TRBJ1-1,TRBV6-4,CASSDSRGYDTEAFF
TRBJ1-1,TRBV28,CASNPVNTEAFF
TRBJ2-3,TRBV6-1,CASSEGAGGHGDTQYF
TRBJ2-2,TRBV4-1,CASSQETGSLTGELFF
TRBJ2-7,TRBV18,CASSPPDRESHEQYF
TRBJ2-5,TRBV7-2,CASSFSGVDGQYF
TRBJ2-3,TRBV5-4,CASSPPRTIGDTQYF
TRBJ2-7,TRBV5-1,CASSLAPDRPYEQYF
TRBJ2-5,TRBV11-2,CASSLDRGGETQYF
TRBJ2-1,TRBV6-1,CASSGLAGEASKEQFF